A single sample is the source of the 28 T cell receptor beta chains below, sequenced in a study of T cell repertoires in cytomegalovirus infection. TCRdb re-called the reads with MiXCR, one entry per CDR3 protein. The sample lists 600,000 to 700,000 distinct CDR3 sequences, around a third occurring once. No antigen has been assigned to these receptors. Here the sequenced sample was cultured PBMCs, taken from culture after CMV antigen stimulation. These receptors all stem from a human donor in good health (CMV status not recorded). Some clones in this sample may be carry-over from other donors' samples.

The chain carries TRBV19 and TRBJ1-6; D is uncertain. V lost 6 bases, J lost 8 bases, and 11 bases lay in between. The CDR3 sequence is 13 residues long. Per the germline V gene, CDR1 is LNHDA and CDR2 is SQIVND (reference sequence). In DNA form, the CDR3 reads TGTGCCAGTAGGGCAATGATGGATTCACCCCTCCACTTT. This translates into CASRAMMDSPLHF.

V and J are TRBV6-5 and TRBJ2-3, with 16 bases aligning to TRBD2. The germline gives CDR1 MNHEY, CDR2 SVGAGI. Trimming took 6 bases from V and 1 from J; bases not matched to a gene: 7. This CDR3 spans 18 amino acids. The CDR3, as DNA: TGTGCCAGCAGGAAGGGACTAGCGGGGGGGCGGGGCACAGATACGCAGTATTTT. Its translation: CASRKGLAGGRGTDTQYF.

This chain uses TRBV12-3 or TRBV12-4 with TRBJ2-5; 7 nucleotides agree with TRBD2. The CDR3 covers 16 residues. V lost 3 bases to trimming and J lost 2 bases; unmatched junction nucleotides: 9. The CDR3 DNA sequence: TGTGCCAGCAGTTTCGGGGGTGCCGGGGGGCAAGAGACCCAGTACTTC. Protein: CASSFGGAGGQETQYF.

This chain's CDR3 is CASSFNSGRALGPSDEQFF. The CDR3 bases are TGCGCCAGCAGCTTCAATAGCGGGAGGGCCTTAGGACCCTCCGATGAGCAGTTCTTC. The rearrangement joins TRBV4-1 to TRBJ2-1; 11 nucleotides align to TRBD2. This CDR3 has 19 amino acids. The J segment lost 8 bases and the V segment lost 5 bases, leaving 20 bases of the junction unmatched. CDR1 and CDR2 from the germline V gene are MGHRA and YSYEKL.

The chain employs TRBV7-2 and TRBJ2-1; D gene ambiguous. The V end lost 0 bases, the J end lost 11 bases, and 11 bases lay between the germline ends. This CDR3 spans 13 amino acids. Per germline, CDR1 SGHTA and CDR2 FQGNSA. CDR3 nucleotide sequence: TGTGCCAGCAGCTTAGCGCAAGGGTTGAAGCAGTTCTTC. As protein: CASSLAQGLKQFF.

Ten or more counts support this clonotype. The chain has TRBV7-2 and TRBJ2-3; 10 positions match TRBD2. The V gene's germline CDR1 is SGHTA and CDR2 FQGNSA. The V gene end was trimmed by 1 base and the J gene end by 3 bases; junction bases not matched to a gene: 16. CDR3 size: 20 residues. CDR3 bases: TGTGCCAGCAGCTTAGTGCCTAGCGGGAGTGTGCCACACCCAACAGATACGCAGTATTTT. This translates into CASSLVPSGSVPHPTDTQYF. Using reference TRBV7-2 and TRBJ2-3 for the parts outside the CDR3, the full variable domain is GAGVSQSPSNKVTEKGKDVELRCDPISGHTALYWYRQSLGQGLEFLIYFQGNSAPDKSGLPSDRFSAERTGGSVSTLTIQRTQQEDSAVYLCASSLVPSGSVPHPTDTQYFGPGTRLTVL.

The rearrangement joins TRBV19 to TRBJ2-1, with 13 bases fitting TRBD2. There are 17 residues in the CDR3. From germline, CDR1 is LNHDA and CDR2 SQIVND (reference sequence). V lost 4 bases to trimming and J lost 4 bases; unmatched junction nucleotides: 7. The CDR3 sequence: CASSKVGLAGLYNEQFF. In nucleotides, the CDR3 is TGTGCCAGTAGTAAGGTGGGACTAGCGGGGTTATACAATGAGCAGTTCTTC.

This clonotype was counted only a few times. The V call is TRBV11-3, the J call TRBJ2-1, with a possible D match to TRBD1 (5 bases). The CDR3 spans 14 residues. Per germline, CDR1 SGHNT and CDR2 YENEEA. The V end was cut by 5 bases, the J end by 8 bases, with 16 bases between. CDR3 DNA: TGTGCCAGCAGCCCCCTTGGCAGGGTCGATGAGCAGTTCTTC. It specifies CASSPLGRVDEQFF. The variable domain in full, with the rest retrieved from reference TRBV11-3 and TRBJ2-1, is EAGVVQSPRYKIIEKKQPVAFWCNPISGHNTLYWYLQNLGQGPELLIRYENEEAVDDSQLPKDRFSAERLKGVDSTLKIQPAELGDSAVYLCASSPLGRVDEQFFGPGTRLTVL.

The V call is TRBV7-2, the J call TRBJ2-3; D is unclear. Trimming removed 5 bases from V and 8 bases from J, with 17 bases in between. Germline-derived CDR1 and CDR2 are SGHTA and FQGNSA. The CDR3 is 14 residues long. CDR3 DNA: TGTGCCAGCAGCAGATTGATAGAGGCTACTACGCAGTATTTT. Its protein product is CASSRLIEATTQYF. Supplemented by reference TRBV7-2 and TRBJ2-3, the full variable domain reads GAGVSQSPSNKVTEKGKDVELRCDPISGHTALYWYRQSLGQGLEFLIYFQGNSAPDKSGLPSDRFSAERTGGSVSTLTIQRTQQEDSAVYLCASSRLIEATTQYFGPGTRLTVL.

There are a few counts of this clonotype. The rearrangement links TRBV6-1 to TRBJ2-3; 8 positions agree with TRBD1. Germline V gene lookup returns CDR1 MNHNS and CDR2 SASEGT. J gave up 0 bases and V 4 bases, and 6 bases lay outside the gene matches. This CDR3 comprises 16 residues. The CDR3 DNA is TGTGCCAGCAGTGGTAGGACAGGGTCCAGCACAGATACGCAGTATTTT. This codes for CASSGRTGSSTDTQYF.

This clonotype was seen a few times. V and J are TRBV30 and TRBJ1-1; D gene uncertain. The CDR3 contains 13 residues. Trimming stripped 3 bases from V and 3 bases from J, with 11 bases between. Germline CDR1 reads GTSNPN; CDR2 reads SVGIG (reference sequence). CDR3 in amino acids: CAWSHGVDTEAFF. In nucleotides, the CDR3 is TGTGCCTGGAGCCACGGGGTTGACACTGAAGCTTTCTTT.

The chain is built from TRBV6-5 and TRBJ2-1; unclear D gene. The CDR3 has 15 residues. Looked up from germline, CDR1 is MNHEY and CDR2 is SVGAGI. V was cut by 5 bases and J by 2 bases, with 13 bases left in between. Here the CDR3 DNA reads TGTGCCAGCAGTGCAACAGCTGTTACCTACAATGAGCAGTTCTTC. Protein: CASSATAVTYNEQFF.

This sequence joins TRBV7-2 and TRBJ2-7; D is unresolved. CDR1 is SGHTA, CDR2 FQGNSA, per germline. V lost 5 bases and J lost 0, with 5 bases in between. CDR3 length: 12 amino acids. The CDR3 protein is CASSTHSYEQYF. The CDR3 coding sequence is TGTGCCAGCAGCACCCACTCCTACGAGCAGTACTTC.

The chain combines TRBV19 with TRBJ2-2, with D maybe TRBD1 (5 bases). CDR1 is LNHDA and CDR2 is SQIVND in the germline V gene (reference sequence). This CDR3 has 16 residues. V was clipped by 0 bases and J by 4 bases, with 12 bases between them. The CDR3 DNA follows: TGTGCCAGTAGTATAGATCGGGCAGGGTTCACCGGGGAGCTGTTTTTT. This gives the protein CASSIDRAGFTGELFF.

V usage is TRBV20-1 and J usage is TRBJ2-1; 8 bases are a match to TRBD2. CDR3 length: 13 residues. From germline, CDR1 is DFQATT and CDR2 SNEGSKA (reference sequence). The J segment lost 6 bases and the V segment lost 1 base, leaving 2 bases of the junction unmatched. In nucleotides, the CDR3 is TGCAGTGCTAGAGGGGGACTAGTCAATGAGCAGTTCTTC. Translated, it gives CSARGGLVNEQFF.

V gene TRBV18 combines with J gene TRBJ2-7; 7 bases fit TRBD1. Germline lookup yields CDR1 KGHSH and CDR2 LQKENI. The CDR3 totals 15 residues. V dropped 2 bases and J dropped 5; count of bases not matched to a gene: 9. The CDR3 bases are TGTGCCAGCTCACCAGGAAGGGGGCTCGGAAACGAGCAGTACTTC. This gives the protein CASSPGRGLGNEQYF.

This clonotype appeared a few times. In DNA form, the CDR3 reads TGTGCCAGCAGGTCACCGACAGGGATTAACTATGGCTACACCTTC. This sequence encodes CASRSPTGINYGYTF. The V and J genes are TRBV6-6 and TRBJ1-2; TRBD1 matches at 7 bases. V trimming: 6 bases; J trimming: 1 base; junction bases outside the gene matches: 8. From germline, CDR1 is MNHNY and CDR2 SVGAGI (reference sequence). CDR3 size: 15 residues.

The J gene is TRBJ1-1, the V gene TRBV10-3; 8 positions agree with TRBD1. J gave up 1 base and V 6 bases, and 13 bases lay outside the gene matches. Germline CDR1 and CDR2: ENHRY and SYGVKD. CDR3 size: 17 residues. CDR3 sequence (DNA): TGTGCCATCAGCCAACAGTTACAGGGGGTAGCGAACACTGAAGCTTTCTTT. This gives the protein CAISQQLQGVANTEAFF.

This clonotype was observed a handful of times. V gene TRBV6-5 combines with J gene TRBJ2-6; D uncertain. The CDR3 spans 14 residues. Germline CDR1 MNHEY, CDR2 SVGAGI. V was cut by 4 bases and J by 3 bases, with 7 bases left in between. As DNA, the CDR3 is TGTGCCAGCAGTTCTGGGGTTGGGGCCAACGTCCTGACTTTC. It specifies CASSSGVGANVLTF.

This clonotype was counted a few times. This chain links TRBV10-3 with TRBJ1-6, with D hard to call. This CDR3 is built from 14 residues. In germline, CDR1 is ENHRY, CDR2 SYGVKD. Trimming pared 3 bases from V and 7 bases from J, leaving 10 bases between. CDR3 DNA: TGTGCCATCAGTGAAACTCAGCAAAATTCACCCCTCCACTTT. Translating gives CAISETQQNSPLHF.

The chain recombines TRBV10-3 with TRBJ2-5, with D perhaps TRBD1 (6 bases). The CDR3 covers 13 residues. Between the trimmed V and J ends, which lost 6 bases and 3 bases, there was a span of 11 bases. From germline, CDR1 is ENHRY and CDR2 SYGVKD. DNA of the CDR3: TGTGCCATCAGGGGGGCCCCGGAAGAGACCCAGTACTTC. Protein: CAIRGAPEETQYF.

This clonotype was counted between two and nine times. The V and J genes are TRBV20-1 and TRBJ1-5; D is undetermined. The CDR3 is 15 residues long. V was pared by 5 bases and J by 0 bases, with 14 bases between. Germline loops: CDR1 DFQATT, CDR2 SNEGSKA (reference sequence). For the CDR3, the DNA is TGCAGTGCTCGGGAGGGCCACTATAGCAATCAGCCCCAGCATTTT. As protein: CSAREGHYSNQPQHF.

The chain links TRBV28 to TRBJ2-7; possibly TRBD1 or TRBD2 for D (5 bases each). CDR1 and CDR2 from the germline V gene are MDHEN and SYDVKM. Deletions cut 6 bases from V and 3 bases from J, with 18 bases between. CDR3 size: 15 residues. DNA for the CDR3: TGTGCCAGCAGCTTTGTGGGGGTTCCAAGCTACGAGCAGTACTTC. Its protein product is CASSFVGVPSYEQYF.

The chain is built from TRBV7-8 and TRBJ2-5; D gene uncertain. Germline values: CDR1 SGHVS, CDR2 FQNEAQ. V was trimmed by 8 bases and J by 2 bases, leaving 12 bases between them. This CDR3 has 13 amino acids. Here the CDR3 DNA reads TGTGCCAGCGCGAAGAATTTACAAGAGACCCAGTACTTC. Protein sequence: CASAKNLQETQYF.

The chain carries TRBV18 and TRBJ2-1; 8 nucleotides match TRBD2. The trim removed 6 bases at V and 3 bases at J, leaving 10 bases unmatched. The CDR3 spans 16 residues. Germline V gene lookup returns CDR1 KGHSH and CDR2 LQKENI. The CDR3 nucleotides read TGTGCCAGCTCTCTCAGCGGGGGATCAGGCTACAATGAGCAGTTCTTC. This encodes CASSLSGGSGYNEQFF. The full variable domain, with the rest looked up from reference TRBV18 and TRBJ2-1, is NAGVMQNPRHLVRRRGQEARLRCSPMKGHSHVYWYRQLPEEGLKFMVYLQKENIIDESGMPKERFSAEFPKEGPSILRIQQVVRGDSAAYFCASSLSGGSGYNEQFFGPGTRLTVL.

The sample holds a few counts of this clonotype. The chain carries TRBV4-1 and TRBJ1-1, with 7 positions matching TRBD1. The CDR3 has 14 residues. Germline loops: CDR1 MGHRA, CDR2 YSYEKL. V lost 6 bases to trimming and J lost 0 bases; unmatched junction nucleotides: 4. This chain's CDR3 is CASRDRPMNTEAFF. The CDR3 coding sequence is TGCGCCAGCAGGGACAGGCCCATGAACACTGAAGCTTTCTTT.

The chain combines TRBV7-6 with TRBJ1-4; unclear D gene. From germline, CDR1 is SGHVS and CDR2 FNYEAQ. Trimming cost V 8 bases and J 6 bases, with 10 bases left between them. There are 12 residues in the CDR3. CDR3 sequence: CASSGEDEKLFF. CDR3 nucleotide sequence: TGTGCCAGCTCCGGGGAGGATGAAAAACTGTTTTTT.

This clonotype came up a few times. The rearrangement links TRBV27 to TRBJ2-1, with TRBD1 identical over 10 bases. Germline CDR1 reads MNHEY; CDR2 reads SMNVEV (reference sequence). The CDR3 covers 13 residues. The J segment lost 9 bases and the V segment lost 6 bases, leaving 5 bases of the junction unmatched. The CDR3 is CASRPGQGFEQFF. Here the CDR3 DNA reads TGTGCCAGCAGACCGGGACAGGGGTTTGAGCAGTTCTTC.